These 26 T cell receptor beta chains share one sample of origin, sequenced in a study of blood T cell repertoires in COVID-19. Generated by immunoSEQ multiplex PCR, the TCRdb table keeps only in-frame clones and is missing some. This table holds about 50,000 clones, more than 75% found once. Material for sequencing was peripheral blood. The receptors stem from a human donor in a cohort sampled during active COVID-19.

This chain links TRBV28 with TRBJ1-4, with a weak D call TRBD1 (6 bases). This CDR3 comprises 14 residues. Trimming removed 7 bases from V and 4 bases from J, with 13 bases in between. In germline, CDR1 is MDHEN, CDR2 SYDVKM. CDR3 residues: CASTRGGDNEKLFF. CDR3 sequence (DNA): TGTGCCAGCACAAGAGGGGGGGATAATGAAAAACTGTTTTTT. Together with reference TRBV28 and TRBJ1-4, the CDR3 gives the full variable domain: DVKVTQSSRYLVKRTGEKVFLECVQDMDHENMFWYRQDPGLGLRLIYFSYDVKMKEKGDIPEGYSVSREKKERFSLILESASTNQTSMYLCASTRGGDNEKLFFGSGTQLSVL.

The rearrangement links TRBV5-4 to TRBJ2-2; 13 positions match TRBD2. V trimming: 0 bases; J trimming: 1 base; junction bases outside the gene matches: 6. Germline-derived CDR1 and CDR2 are SGHNT and YYREEE (reference sequence). This CDR3 region has 19 residues. CDR3 region: CASSLARGLAGLNTGELFF. In DNA form, the CDR3 reads TGTGCCAGCAGCTTGGCGCGGGGACTAGCGGGATTGAACACCGGGGAGCTGTTTTTT. The entire variable domain, with the rest obtained from reference TRBV5-4 and TRBJ2-2, is as follows: ETGVTQSPTHLIKTRGQQVTLRCSSQSGHNTVSWYQQALGQGPQFIFQYYREEENGRGNFPPRFSGLQFPNYSSELNVNALELDDSALYLCASSLARGLAGLNTGELFFGEGSRLTVL.

The chain combines TRBV18 with TRBJ2-3, with D hard to call. Trimming took 0 bases from V and 6 from J, leaving 7 bases between them. Germline loops: CDR1 KGHSH, CDR2 LQKENI. This CDR3 region has 13 residues. This chain's CDR3 is CASSPPSSDTQYF. The CDR3 bases are TGTGCCAGCTCACCACCTAGCAGTGATACGCAGTATTTT.

The genes are TRBV7-3 and TRBJ2-2; TRBD1 might be the D (5 bases). V was pared by 5 bases and J by 0 bases, with 16 bases between. The germline CDR1 and CDR2 sequences are SGHTA and FQGTGA. The CDR3 extends over 17 amino acids. The CDR3 loop reads CASSPHGADANTGELFF. The DNA of the CDR3 is TGTGCCAGCAGCCCCCATGGGGCGGACGCGAACACCGGGGAGCTGTTTTTT.

As regards this clone: A read error may account for a junction end that differs from germline. This chain connects TRBV11-3 to TRBJ2-3; D possibly corresponds to TRBD2 (5 bases). Per germline, CDR1 SGHNT and CDR2 YENEEA. The CDR3 runs to 18 residues. CDR3 nucleotides: TGTGCCAGCAGCCAGACCGGACTTTCTGTCGATAGCTGGGCCCTGCCCACTTTT. It is translated as CASSQTGLSVDSWALPTF.

The CDR3 region has the DNA TGCGCCAGCTACGTGTCTAGCGGACCAAATGAGCAGTTCTTC. Its translation: CASYVSSGPNEQFF. The chain recombines TRBV10-2 with TRBJ2-1, with 7 positions matching TRBD2. V shed 8 bases, J shed 7 bases, and the junction held 11 bases outside the gene matches. The CDR3 covers 14 residues. Germline lookup yields CDR1 WSHSY and CDR2 SAAADI.

The J gene is TRBJ2-1, the V gene TRBV10-3; a weak D match, TRBD2 (5 bases). V lost 10 bases and J 2 bases, leaving 18 bases between the germline ends. CDR1 is ENHRY, CDR2 SYGVKD, per germline. CDR3 length: 15 residues. CDR3 sequence reads: CATGVGGWTYNEQFF. The CDR3 DNA is TGTGCCACCGGGGTGGGCGGTTGGACCTACAATGAGCAGTTCTTC.

The genes are TRBV11-2 and TRBJ2-7; 7 positions match TRBD1. The germline V gene has CDR1 SGHAT and CDR2 FQNNGV. Losses at the gene ends were 2 bases for V and 2 bases for J; bases not matched to a gene: 3. The CDR3 runs 14 residues. CDR3 coding DNA: TGTGCCAGCAGCTTAAGGGGGCCAACCTACGAGCAGTACGTC. Translating gives CASSLRGPTYEQYV.

The chain links TRBV18 to TRBJ2-7; 7 bases match TRBD2. This CDR3 comprises 15 residues. The J segment lost 3 bases and the V segment lost 2 bases, leaving 7 bases of the junction unmatched. The germline V gene encodes CDR1 KGHSH and CDR2 LQKENI. The CDR3 DNA is TGTGCCAGCTCACCAACGACTAGCTTGGTCTACGAGCAGTACTTC. It translates to CASSPTTSLVYEQYF.

To note about this clone: One end of the junction varies from germline; a read error may be responsible. The chain couples TRBV10-3 to TRBJ2-7, with TRBD2 matching over 14 bases. Germline assignment: CDR1 ENHRY and CDR2 SYGVKD. The CDR3 contains 15 residues. The CDR3 nucleotides read TGTGCCGTCAGTGATTCGACTAGCGGGAGGGGTGAGCAGTACTTC. Translated: CAVSDSTSGRGEQYF.

The chain uses TRBV5-1 and TRBJ2-6; TRBD1 matches 8 bases. Trimming at V came to 0 bases and at J to 0 bases, leaving 8 bases not matched to a gene. This CDR3 has 19 amino acids. From germline, CDR1 is SGHRS and CDR2 YFSETQ. CDR3 in amino acids: CASSLVRGQGLSGANVLTF. The CDR3 region has the DNA TGCGCCAGCAGCTTGGTGCGCGGACAGGGCCTCTCTGGGGCCAACGTCCTGACTTTC.

The chain carries TRBV6-6 and TRBJ2-7; TRBD2 might be the D (5 bases). The CDR3 consists of 12 residues. The germline V gene has CDR1 MNHNY and CDR2 SVGAGI (reference sequence). V dropped 6 bases and J dropped 6 bases, with 12 bases sitting between them. The CDR3 protein is CASSPGEVEQYV. As DNA, the CDR3 is TGTGCCAGCAGCCCCGGGGAAGTCGAGCAGTACGTC.

V usage is TRBV10-1 and J usage is TRBJ2-6, with 10 bases fitting TRBD1. V trimming: 6 bases; J trimming: 2 bases; junction bases outside the gene matches: 13. The germline V gene has CDR1 WNHNN and CDR2 SYGVQD (reference sequence). This CDR3 is 19 amino acids long. The CDR3 reads CASRFLRDRGRAGANVLTF. CDR3 coding DNA: TGCGCCAGCAGATTCCTCCGGGACAGGGGAAGGGCTGGGGCCAACGTCCTGACTTTC.

This clone turned up a few times. V is TRBV6-2 or TRBV6-3 and J is TRBJ2-7; TRBD2 agrees at 10 bases. The trim removed 2 bases at V and 2 bases at J, leaving 0 bases unmatched. The CDR3 consists of 14 residues. In germline, CDR1 is MNHEY, CDR2 SVGEGT. The CDR3 region has the DNA TGTGCCAGCAGTTACGGGACTAGCGCCTACGAGCAGTACGTC. Translation: CASSYGTSAYEQYV.

This rearrangement joins TRBV28 to TRBJ1-3, with D possibly TRBD1 on 5 matching bases. From germline, CDR1 is MDHEN and CDR2 SYDVKM. Trimming took 2 bases from V and 0 from J, leaving 8 bases between them. The CDR3 is 15 residues long. Here the CDR3 reads CASSLGGDSGNTIYF. The CDR3 coding sequence is TGTGCCAGCAGTTTAGGGGGGGACTCTGGAAACACCATATATTTT. The variable domain in full, with the rest retrieved from reference TRBV28 and TRBJ1-3, is DVKVTQSSRYLVKRTGEKVFLECVQDMDHENMFWYRQDPGLGLRLIYFSYDVKMKEKGDIPEGYSVSREKKERFSLILESASTNQTSMYLCASSLGGDSGNTIYFGEGSWLTVV.

CDR3 nucleotides: TGTGCCAGCTCACCCGGGACAGGGCTGAACACTGAAGCTTTCTTT. This translates into CASSPGTGLNTEAFF. The rearrangement links TRBV18 to TRBJ1-1, with 9 positions matching TRBD1. The CDR3 has 15 amino acids. The V and J ends lost 3 bases and 0 bases, in that order; junction bases with no gene match: 2. Germline V gives CDR1 KGHSH, CDR2 LQKENI.

V and J are TRBV24-1 and TRBJ2-1; the match to TRBD2 covers 8 bases. The CDR3 totals 16 residues. Trimming at V came to 4 bases and at J to 3 bases, leaving 7 bases not matched to a gene. Per germline, CDR1 KGHDR and CDR2 SFDVKD. In nucleotides, the CDR3 is TGTGCCACCAGTGACGCCACTAGCGGCAACTACAATGAGCAGTTCTTC. This translates into CATSDATSGNYNEQFF.

The gene calls are TRBV5-1 and TRBJ2-6, with 7 bases lining up with TRBD1. The CDR3 contains 16 residues. Trimming took 0 bases from V and 2 from J; bases not matched to a gene: 2. Germline lookup yields CDR1 SGHRS and CDR2 YFSETQ. The CDR3 nucleotides read TGCGCCAGCAGCTTGGGAGGGGGCGCTGGGGCCAACGTCCTGACTTTC. It encodes CASSLGGGAGANVLTF.

This chain joins TRBV28 and TRBJ2-7; D perhaps matches TRBD1 (5 bases). In germline, CDR1 is MDHEN, CDR2 SYDVKM. V was trimmed by 4 bases and J by 5 bases, leaving 18 bases between them. The CDR3 is 15 residues long. CDR3 residues: CASSSPGSQGDEQYF. The DNA of the CDR3 is TGTGCCAGCAGTTCACCAGGATCTCAAGGGGACGAGCAGTACTTC.

This clone was counted only a few times. The V and J genes are TRBV4-1 and TRBJ1-5; TRBD1 is a possible D gene (6 bases). The CDR3 has 16 amino acids. V lost 0 bases, J lost 4 bases, and 13 bases lay in between. Germline V lookup: CDR1 MGHRA, CDR2 YSYEKL. CDR3 DNA: TGCGCCAGCAGCCAAGATCAGGCAGGGGCGAATCAGCCCCAGCATTTT. Translating gives CASSQDQAGANQPQHF.

The chain couples TRBV5-1 to TRBJ2-7; maybe TRBD2 (5 bases). The length of the CDR3 is 15 residues. The V end lost 1 base, the J end lost 1 base, and 12 bases lay between the germline ends. Germline V CDR1 and CDR2: SGHRS, YFSETQ. The chain's CDR3 is CASSLTLLASYEQYF. The CDR3 nucleotides read TGCGCCAGCAGCTTGACACTTCTAGCTTCCTACGAGCAGTACTTC.

This chain links TRBV28 with TRBJ2-7; 12 bases agree with TRBD1. There are 15 residues in the CDR3. Germline CDR1 reads MDHEN; CDR2 reads SYDVKM. The V and J ends lost 10 bases and 6 bases, in that order; junction bases with no gene match: 13. CDR3 sequence reads: CATQTPGTGGVEQYF. The CDR3 bases are TGTGCCACCCAGACCCCCGGGACAGGGGGCGTCGAGCAGTACTTC.

V gene TRBV6-5 combines with J gene TRBJ1-5; D might be TRBD1 (5 bases). CDR1 and CDR2 from the germline V gene are MNHEY and SVGAGI. The CDR3 runs to 15 residues. V dropped 6 bases and J dropped 2 bases, with 14 bases sitting between them. The CDR3 loop reads CASRDGGGGNQPQHF. The CDR3 nucleotides read TGTGCCAGCAGAGACGGGGGGGGTGGCAATCAGCCCCAGCATTTT.

J is TRBJ1-2 and V is TRBV18, with D maybe TRBD1 (5 bases). Germline V gene lookup returns CDR1 KGHSH and CDR2 LQKENI. There are 15 residues in the CDR3. V was trimmed by 3 bases and J by 1 base, leaving 12 bases between them. CDR3 in DNA: TGTGCCAGCTCACCTCCGGGACTGAATAACTATGGCTACACCTTC. It translates to CASSPPGLNNYGYTF.

The chain has TRBV19 and TRBJ2-1; perhaps TRBD2 as D (6 bases). Germline loops: CDR1 LNHDA, CDR2 SQIVND (reference sequence). The CDR3 length is 14 residues. The ends were cut back, 1 base at V and 5 bases at J, with 9 bases in the middle. The CDR3 here is CASSIVGGNNEQFF. CDR3 nucleotide sequence: TGTGCCAGTAGTATAGTGGGCGGGAACAATGAGCAGTTCTTC.

The V call is TRBV5-1, the J call TRBJ2-5; TRBD1 matches at 10 bases. Germline assignment: CDR1 SGHRS and CDR2 YFSETQ. With V trimmed by 0 bases and J by 4 bases, 0 bases remained unmatched. The CDR3 consists of 14 residues. The chain's CDR3 is CASSLGDRGETQYF. The CDR3, as DNA: TGCGCCAGCAGCTTGGGGGACAGGGGAGAGACCCAGTACTTC.